Here is one T cell receptor (beta chain) with its context. Its antigen is unidentified. Produced via immunoSEQ multiplex PCR; TCRdb's table is partial and in-frame only. The table has roughly 63,000 clones, 85% to 90% seen once. These data come from a study of OX40 agonist ivuxolimab in advanced cancers. Study-level background: Patients with prior anti-PD-1, anti-PD-L1 or anti-CTLA-4 therapy were eligible; approximately 40% had some. Of the patients, three showed partial responses, one with hepatocellular carcinoma and two with cutaneous melanoma.

The study's findings and limits: The antigens recognized by the expanded peripheral T cells, that is their antigen specificity, were not determined.

The CDR3 contains 13 residues. CDR1 is MNHEY and CDR2 is SMNVEV in the germline V gene (reference sequence). This chain connects TRBV27 to TRBJ2-5, with TRBD2 identical over 7 bases. The J call is doubtful: the DNA matches TRBJ2-7 better. The sequenced sample was CD4+ or CD8+ T cells sorted from blood, obtained in a trial of the OX40 agonist ivuxolimab. This TCR came from an adult with an advanced solid tumor such as melanoma, head and neck, liver or kidney cancer. Here the CDR3 DNA reads TGTGCCAGCAGTCACGGACTAGACTACGAGCAGTACTTC. As protein: CASSHGLDYEQYF.